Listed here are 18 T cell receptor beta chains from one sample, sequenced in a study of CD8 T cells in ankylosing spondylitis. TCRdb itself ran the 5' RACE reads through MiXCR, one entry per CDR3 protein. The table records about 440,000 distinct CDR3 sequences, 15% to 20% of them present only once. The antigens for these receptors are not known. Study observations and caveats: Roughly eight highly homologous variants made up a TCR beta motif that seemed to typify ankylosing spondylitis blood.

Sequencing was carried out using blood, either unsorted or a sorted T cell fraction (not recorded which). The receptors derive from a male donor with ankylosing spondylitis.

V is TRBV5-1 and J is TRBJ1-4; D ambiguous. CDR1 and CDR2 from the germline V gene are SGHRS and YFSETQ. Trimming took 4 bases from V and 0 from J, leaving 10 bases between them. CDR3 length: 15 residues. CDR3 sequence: CASSLMGTTNEKLFF. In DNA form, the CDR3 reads TGCGCCAGCAGCCTTATGGGGACAACTAATGAAAAACTGTTTTTT.

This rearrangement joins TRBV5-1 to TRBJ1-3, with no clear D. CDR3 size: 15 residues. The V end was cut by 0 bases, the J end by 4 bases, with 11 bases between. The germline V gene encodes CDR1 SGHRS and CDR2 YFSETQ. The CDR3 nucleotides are TGCGCCAGCAGCTTGGGGGTGCTTGGAGGAAACACCATATATTTT. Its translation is CASSLGVLGGNTIYF.

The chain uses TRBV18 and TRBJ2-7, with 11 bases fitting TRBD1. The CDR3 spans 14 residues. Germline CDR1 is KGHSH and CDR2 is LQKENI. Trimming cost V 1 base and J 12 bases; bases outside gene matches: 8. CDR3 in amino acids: CASSPLPGQGDPYF. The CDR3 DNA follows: TGTGCCAGCTCACCACTCCCGGGACAGGGGGACCCGTACTTC.

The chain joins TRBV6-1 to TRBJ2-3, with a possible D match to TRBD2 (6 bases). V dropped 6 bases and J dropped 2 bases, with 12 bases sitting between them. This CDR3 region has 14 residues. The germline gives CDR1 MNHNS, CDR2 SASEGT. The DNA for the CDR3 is TGTGCCAGCAGCCGCGGGGAGGTCACAGATACGCAGTATTTT. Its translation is CASSRGEVTDTQYF.

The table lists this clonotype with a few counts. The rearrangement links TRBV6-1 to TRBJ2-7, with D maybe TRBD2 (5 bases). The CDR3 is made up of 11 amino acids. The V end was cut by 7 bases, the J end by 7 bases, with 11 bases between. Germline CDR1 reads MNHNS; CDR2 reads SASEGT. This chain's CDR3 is CASINRGEQYF. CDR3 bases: TGTGCCAGCATTAACCGCGGGGAGCAGTACTTC.

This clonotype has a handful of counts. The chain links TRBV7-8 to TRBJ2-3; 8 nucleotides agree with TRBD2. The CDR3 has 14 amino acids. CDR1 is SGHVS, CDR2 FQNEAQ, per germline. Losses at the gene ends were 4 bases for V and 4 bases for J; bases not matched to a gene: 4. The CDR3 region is CASSSGGVPDTQYF. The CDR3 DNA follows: TGTGCCAGCAGCTCCGGGGGGGTGCCAGATACGCAGTATTTT.

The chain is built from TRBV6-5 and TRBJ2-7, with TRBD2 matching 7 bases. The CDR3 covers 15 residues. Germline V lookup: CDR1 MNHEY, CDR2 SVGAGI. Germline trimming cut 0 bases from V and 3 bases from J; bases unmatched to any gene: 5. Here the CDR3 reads CASSYSGGVRYEQYF. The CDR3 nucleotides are TGTGCCAGCAGTTACTCGGGAGGGGTGCGCTACGAGCAGTACTTC.

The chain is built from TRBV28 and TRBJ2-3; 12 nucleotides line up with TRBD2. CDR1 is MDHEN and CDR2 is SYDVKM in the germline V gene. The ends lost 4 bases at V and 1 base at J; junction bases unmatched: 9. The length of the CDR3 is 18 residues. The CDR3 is CASSSLAGGRRGTDTQYF. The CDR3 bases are TGTGCCAGCAGTTCTCTAGCGGGAGGGCGCCGGGGCACAGATACGCAGTATTTT. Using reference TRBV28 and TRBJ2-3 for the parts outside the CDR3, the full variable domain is DVKVTQSSRYLVKRTGEKVFLECVQDMDHENMFWYRQDPGLGLRLIYFSYDVKMKEKGDIPEGYSVSREKKERFSLILESASTNQTSMYLCASSSLAGGRRGTDTQYFGPGTRLTVL.

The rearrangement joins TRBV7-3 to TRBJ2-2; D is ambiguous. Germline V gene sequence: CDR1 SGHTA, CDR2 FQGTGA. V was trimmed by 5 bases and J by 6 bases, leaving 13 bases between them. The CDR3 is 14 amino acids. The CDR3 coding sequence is TGTGCCAGCAGCGCCCCCATGAGCCCCGGGGAGCTGTTTTTT. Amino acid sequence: CASSAPMSPGELFF.

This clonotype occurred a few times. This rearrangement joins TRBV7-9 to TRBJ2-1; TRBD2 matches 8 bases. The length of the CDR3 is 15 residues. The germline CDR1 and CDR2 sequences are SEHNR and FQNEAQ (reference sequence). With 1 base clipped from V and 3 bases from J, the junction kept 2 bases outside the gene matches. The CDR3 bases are TGTGCCAGCAGCTTAGGTAGCGGGAACTACAATGAGCAGTTCTTC. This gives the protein CASSLGSGNYNEQFF.

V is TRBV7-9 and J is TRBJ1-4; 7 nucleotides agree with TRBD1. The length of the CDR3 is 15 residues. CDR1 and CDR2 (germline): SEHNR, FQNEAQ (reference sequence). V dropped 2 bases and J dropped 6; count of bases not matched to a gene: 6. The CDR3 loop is CASSLWPGGDEKLFF. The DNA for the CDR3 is TGTGCCAGCAGCTTATGGCCAGGGGGGGATGAAAAACTGTTTTTT.

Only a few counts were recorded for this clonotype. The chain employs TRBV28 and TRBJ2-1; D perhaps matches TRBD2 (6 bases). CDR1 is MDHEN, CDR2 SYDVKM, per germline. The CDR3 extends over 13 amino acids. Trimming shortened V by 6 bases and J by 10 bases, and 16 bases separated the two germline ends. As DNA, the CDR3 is TGTGCCAGCAGAGGTATCGGGGCGGGGGAGCAGTTCTTC. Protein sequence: CASRGIGAGEQFF.

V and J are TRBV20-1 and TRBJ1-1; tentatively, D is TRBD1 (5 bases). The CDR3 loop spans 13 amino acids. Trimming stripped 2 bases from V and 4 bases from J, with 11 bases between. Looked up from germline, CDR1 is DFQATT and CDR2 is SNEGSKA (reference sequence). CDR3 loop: CSARRGEGTEAFF. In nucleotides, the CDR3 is TGCAGTGCTAGACGGGGCGAGGGCACTGAAGCTTTCTTT.

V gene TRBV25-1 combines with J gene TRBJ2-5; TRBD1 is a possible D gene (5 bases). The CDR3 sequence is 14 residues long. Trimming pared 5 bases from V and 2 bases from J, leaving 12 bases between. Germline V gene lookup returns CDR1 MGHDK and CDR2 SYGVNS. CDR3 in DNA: TGTGCCAGCAGTCTAAGGGGCGTTCAAGAGACCCAGTACTTC. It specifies CASSLRGVQETQYF.

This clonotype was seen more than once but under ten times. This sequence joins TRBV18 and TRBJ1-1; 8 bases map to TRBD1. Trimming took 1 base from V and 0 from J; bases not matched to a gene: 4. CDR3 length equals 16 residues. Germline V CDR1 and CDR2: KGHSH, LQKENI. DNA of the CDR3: TGTGCCAGCTCACCACAGGACAGGGTTGTGAACACTGAAGCTTTCTTT. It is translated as CASSPQDRVVNTEAFF.

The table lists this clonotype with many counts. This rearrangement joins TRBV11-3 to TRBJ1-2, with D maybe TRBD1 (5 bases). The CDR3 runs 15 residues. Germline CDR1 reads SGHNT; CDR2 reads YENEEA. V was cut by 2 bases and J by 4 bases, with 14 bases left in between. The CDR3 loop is CASSLSRALSYGYTF. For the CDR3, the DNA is TGTGCCAGCAGCTTATCCAGGGCTCTTAGCTATGGCTACACCTTC.

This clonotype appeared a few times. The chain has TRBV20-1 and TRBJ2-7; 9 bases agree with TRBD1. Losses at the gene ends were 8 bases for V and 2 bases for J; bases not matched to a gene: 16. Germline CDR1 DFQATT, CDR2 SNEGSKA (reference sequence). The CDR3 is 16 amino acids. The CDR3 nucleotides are TGCAGTACCGTAAACCGGGACAGGGAGTTTACCTACGAGCAGTACTTC. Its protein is CSTVNRDREFTYEQYF.

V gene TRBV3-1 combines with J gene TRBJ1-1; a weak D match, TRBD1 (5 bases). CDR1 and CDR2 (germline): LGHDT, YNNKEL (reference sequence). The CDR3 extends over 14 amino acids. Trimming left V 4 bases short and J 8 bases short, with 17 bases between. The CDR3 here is CASSPLLNRPEAFF. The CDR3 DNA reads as TGTGCCAGCAGCCCCCTCCTAAACAGGCCCGAAGCTTTCTTT.